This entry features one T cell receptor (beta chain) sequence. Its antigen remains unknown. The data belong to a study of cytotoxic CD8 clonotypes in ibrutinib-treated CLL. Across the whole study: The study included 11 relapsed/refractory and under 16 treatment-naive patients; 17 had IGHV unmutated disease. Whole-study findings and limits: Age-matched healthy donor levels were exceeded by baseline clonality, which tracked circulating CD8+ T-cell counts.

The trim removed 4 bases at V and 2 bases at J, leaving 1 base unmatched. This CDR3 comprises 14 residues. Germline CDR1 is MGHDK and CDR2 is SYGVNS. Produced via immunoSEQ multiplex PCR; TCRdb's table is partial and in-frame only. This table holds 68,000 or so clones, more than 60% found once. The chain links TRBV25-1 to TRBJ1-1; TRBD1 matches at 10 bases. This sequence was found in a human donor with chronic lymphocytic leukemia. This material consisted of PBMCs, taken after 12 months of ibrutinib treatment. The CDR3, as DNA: TGTGCCAGCAGTGGACAGGGGGCAAACACTGAAGCTTTCTTT. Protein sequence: CASSGQGANTEAFF. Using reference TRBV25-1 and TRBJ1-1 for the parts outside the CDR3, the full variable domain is EADIYQTPRYLVIGTGKKITLECSQTMGHDKMYWYQQDPGMELHLIHYSYGVNSTEKGDLSSESTVSRIRTEHFPLTLESARPSHTSQYLCASSGQGANTEAFFGQGTRLTVV.